The 8 T cell receptor beta chains in this list originate from one sample, sequenced in a study of blood T cell repertoires in COVID-19. Only in-frame clones appear in the TCRdb table, and some are missing; sequencing was by immunoSEQ multiplex PCR. The sample carries tens of thousands of clones, about 82% recorded once. Sequencing was carried out using peripheral blood. The receptors shown here come from a man in his fifties with active COVID-19.

J is TRBJ1-1 and V is TRBV5-6; D is uncertain. Germline CDR1 and CDR2: SGHDT and YYEEEE. V shed 1 base and J shed 0 bases, with 10 bases lying between them. The CDR3 contains 15 residues. The CDR3 loop reads CASSLRWALNTEAFF. The CDR3 DNA reads TGTGCCAGCAGCTTGCGATGGGCCCTGAACACTGAAGCTTTCTTT.

The J gene is TRBJ1-2, the V gene TRBV2; 10 bases match TRBD1. The germline V gene encodes CDR1 SNHLY and CDR2 FYNNEI. V lost 4 bases and J lost 8; bases outside the gene matches: 7. This CDR3 comprises 14 residues. The CDR3 coding sequence is TGTGCCAGCAGTGGACAGGGGGCGCTTCGCGGCTACACCTTC. Translating it yields CASSGQGALRGYTF.

The chain combines TRBV30 with TRBJ1-5; 7 positions match TRBD1. CDR1 GTSNPN and CDR2 SVGIG come from the germline V gene (reference sequence). The CDR3 consists of 14 residues. Trimming took 4 bases from V and 6 from J; bases not matched to a gene: 9. In DNA, the CDR3 is TGTGCCTGGATGAAGGGGGCAGGGGGTCAGCCCCAGCATTTT. Translating gives CAWMKGAGGQPQHF.

The V call is TRBV5-1, the J call TRBJ2-5; no clear D gene. The germline gives CDR1 SGHRS, CDR2 YFSETQ. V lost 4 bases and J 1 base, leaving 14 bases between the germline ends. The CDR3 runs to 15 residues. CDR3 sequence reads: CASSLDRPGQETQYF. Written as DNA, the CDR3 is TGCGCCAGCAGCCTGGACCGACCGGGCCAAGAGACCCAGTACTTC. Using reference TRBV5-1 and TRBJ2-5 for the parts outside the CDR3, the full variable domain is KAGVTQTPRYLIKTRGQQVTLSCSPISGHRSVSWYQQTPGQGLQFLFEYFSETQRNKGNFPGRFSGRQFSNSRSEMNVSTLELGDSALYLCASSLDRPGQETQYFGPGTRLLVL.

The chain joins TRBV21-1 to TRBJ2-4; the table gives TRBD1 as D, unverified against the DNA. TRBV21-1 constitutes a pseudogene. CDR3 size: 15 residues. The CDR3 loop reads CASSMPGQEKNIQYF. CDR3 DNA sequence: TGTGCCAGCAGCATGCCGGGACAGGAGAAAAACATTCAGTACTTC.

This rearrangement joins TRBV29-1 to TRBJ2-5; 7 bases fit TRBD1. There are 13 residues in the CDR3. Per germline, CDR1 SQVTM and CDR2 ANQGSEA. The CDR3 DNA sequence: TGCTCCGTAGGGGGCCTGGCTAGAGAGACCCAGTACTTC. It specifies CSVGGLARETQYF.

The table lists this clone with a count of one. The rearrangement links TRBV10-3 to TRBJ2-7, with 13 bases fitting TRBD2. The trim removed 6 bases at V and 2 bases at J, leaving 1 base unmatched. The CDR3 covers 14 residues. Germline CDR1 reads ENHRY; CDR2 reads SYGVKD. The CDR3 DNA reads TGTGCCATCAGAGGGACTAGCGGGACCTACGAGCAGTACTTC. Protein sequence: CAIRGTSGTYEQYF.

This clone was observed a few times. The V and J genes are TRBV4-2 and TRBJ1-3, with TRBD1 identical over 10 bases. The V gene's germline CDR1 is LGHNA and CDR2 YNFKEQ. The CDR3 consists of 18 residues. Trimming at V came to 4 bases and at J to 4 bases, leaving 13 bases not matched to a gene. The chain's CDR3 is CASSRGGGTGDPGNTIYF. Written as DNA, the CDR3 is TGTGCCAGCAGCCGGGGAGGGGGGACAGGGGATCCCGGAAACACCATATATTTT.